A selection of T cell receptor beta chains follows, all from one sample in a study of shared clonotypes between healthy human individuals. Generated by immunoSEQ multiplex PCR, the TCRdb table keeps only in-frame clones and is missing some. The sample contains under 130,000 clones, 67% of which appear only once. Sequenced: memory CD8+ T cells sorted from blood. The receptors stem from a woman aged 25-40 years in good health. Each CDR3 is given with its conserved first and last residue. D genes are given only for firm matches. Clone size is not always given. Where it is, it says once, few, many or a class for expanded clones.

clone_size j_call v_call d_call cdr3_aa cdr3_nt
NA TRBJ2-1 TRBV7-9 TRBD2 CASSTGTTSYNEQFF TGTGCCAGCAGCACCGGGACTACCTCCTACAATGAGCAGTTCTTC
NA TRBJ1-1 TRBV2 TRBD1 CASSEDRDTEAFF TGTGCCAGCAGTGAGGACAGGGACACTGAAGCTTTCTTT
NA TRBJ2-7 TRBV19 NA CASSTSVSYEQYF TGTGCCAGTAGTACTAGCGTCTCCTACGAGCAGTACTTC
NA TRBJ2-1 TRBV7-9 NA CASSPRGGSAYNEQFF TGTGCCAGCAGCCCACGTGGAGGGAGTGCCTACAATGAGCAGTTCTTC
NA TRBJ2-1 TRBV2 NA CASSVSWWIGEQFF TGTGCCAGCAGTGTTAGTTGGTGGATTGGCGAGCAGTTCTTC
NA TRBJ1-5 TRBV7-2 NA CASSLVRERHNQPQHF TGTGCCAGCAGCCTTGTCAGGGAGCGGCACAATCAGCCCCAGCATTTT
few TRBJ2-7 TRBV25-1 NA CASSESPTYEQYF TGTGCCAGCAGTGAATCCCCGACCTACGAGCAGTACTTC
NA TRBJ2-6 TRBV25-1 NA CASNPSGANVLTF TGTGCCAGCAACCCCTCGGGGGCCAACGTCCTGACTTTC
NA TRBJ2-5 TRBV5-1 NA CASSLANEETQYF TGCGCCAGCAGCTTGGCCAATGAGGAGACCCAGTACTTC
NA TRBJ1-5 TRBV28 NA CASSAIGFSNQPQHF TGTGCCAGCAGCGCCATCGGGTTTAGCAATCAGCCCCAGCATTTT
NA TRBJ1-2 TRBV7-2 NA CASTPAGRNYGYTF TGTGCCAGCACCCCCGCGGGCAGAAACTATGGCTACACCTTC
NA TRBJ1-1 TRBV28 NA CASSAILGATEAFF TGTGCCAGCAGTGCCATCCTAGGGGCCACTGAAGCTTTCTTT
NA TRBJ2-7 TRBV27 TRBD1 CASSGQGAAYEQYF TGTGCCAGCAGCGGACAGGGGGCGGCCTACGAGCAGTACTTC
NA TRBJ2-6 TRBV6-5 TRBD1 CASLDRTGANVLTF TGTGCCAGTTTGGACAGGACTGGGGCCAACGTCCTGACTTTC
NA TRBJ2-7 TRBV27 NA CASSLTGSSYEQYF TGTGCCAGCAGTTTAACAGGTAGCTCCTACGAGCAGTACTTC
NA TRBJ2-7 TRBV5-6 TRBD1 CASRRGDRVNEQYF TGTGCCAGCAGACGGGGGGACAGGGTCAACGAGCAGTACTTC
once TRBJ1-1 TRBV6-5 NA CASSYARGTYTEAFF TGTGCCAGCAGTTACGCCCGGGGCACATACACTGAAGCTTTCTTT
NA TRBJ1-2 TRBV6-1 NA CASSELEGPNYGYTF TGTGCCAGCAGTGAACTGGAGGGGCCGAACTATGGCTACACCTTC
many TRBJ1-2 TRBV6-5 NA CASSYSRGGEGTGYTF TGTGCCAGCAGTTACTCGAGAGGAGGGGAGGGTACTGGCTACACCTTC
NA TRBJ2-5 TRBV28 NA CASSLSPDTLGETQYF TGTGCCAGCAGTTTATCCCCGGACACCCTGGGGGAGACCCAGTACTTC
NA TRBJ1-3 TRBV15 NA CATSTRTGQSAIYF TGTGCCACCAGCACCCGAACTGGACAGAGTGCCATATATTTT
NA TRBJ1-5 TRBV4-2 NA CASSQGLPHRQPQHF TGTGCCAGCAGCCAAGGATTACCACACCGCCAGCCCCAGCATTTT
NA TRBJ2-7 TRBV11-2 NA CASSTSSYEQYF TGTGCCAGCAGCACGAGTTCCTACGAGCAGTACTTC
NA TRBJ2-2 TRBV7-9 TRBD2 CASSLGGTSGIHGELFF TGTGCCAGCAGCTTAGGAGGGACTAGCGGGATCCACGGGGAGCTGTTTTTT
NA TRBJ2-2 TRBV5-6 NA CASSSRPGSGELFF TGTGCCAGCAGTTCAAGACCTGGCTCCGGGGAGCTGTTTTTT
NA TRBJ1-5 TRBV4-1 NA CASSQGHPGQPQHF TGCGCCAGCAGCCAAGGCCACCCCGGTCAGCCCCAGCATTTT
NA TRBJ2-1 TRBV4-1 TRBD2 CASDLTSERSEEQFF TGCGCCAGCGACCTTACTAGCGAACGATCGGAGGAGCAGTTCTTC
NA TRBJ1-3 TRBV7-9 NA CASSFPQWSGNTIYF TGTGCCAGCAGCTTTCCGCAGTGGTCTGGAAACACCATATATTTT
few TRBJ1-3 TRBV4-1 NA CASRLNEQGSGNTIYF TGCGCCAGCAGGCTAAATGAGCAGGGTTCAGGAAACACCATATATTTT
NA TRBJ2-7 TRBV7-8 NA CASSIEQGYEQYF TGTGCCAGCAGCATCGAACAGGGCTACGAGCAGTACTTC
NA TRBJ2-2 TRBV7-9 NA CASSSHTPIPGPRGELFF TGTGCCAGCAGCTCCCACACCCCAATCCCGGGCCCACGCGGGGAGCTGTTTTTT
NA TRBJ2-7 TRBV7-9 NA CASSLRASTQRQYF TGTGCCAGCAGCCTCCGGGCGAGTACCCAGCGGCAGTACTTC
NA TRBJ2-2 TRBV19 TRBD2 CASSALRASGNTGELFF TGTGCCAGTAGTGCCCTCAGGGCTAGCGGGAACACCGGGGAGCTGTTTTTT
NA TRBJ2-1 TRBV19 TRBD2 CASSIDAAGVYNEQFF TGTGCCAGTAGTATAGACGCAGCGGGAGTCTACAATGAGCAGTTCTTC
once TRBJ2-7 TRBV6-1 NA CASSDTDWQLYEQYF TGTGCCAGCAGTGATACGGACTGGCAGCTCTACGAGCAGTACTTC
NA TRBJ1-2 TRBV5-5 NA CASSLAGSSNYGYTF TGTGCCAGCAGCTTGGCAGGAAGCTCGAACTATGGCTACACCTTC
NA TRBJ2-7 TRBV6-1 NA CASSGDDSFPYEQYF TGTGCCAGCAGTGGGGATGACTCCTTTCCCTACGAGCAGTACTTC
NA TRBJ2-3 TRBV6-4 NA CASSTSSTDTQYF TGTGCCAGCAGCACTTCTAGCACAGATACGCAGTATTTT
NA TRBJ2-7 TRBV6-5 NA CASRDGYEQYF TGTGCCAGCAGGGACGGCTACGAGCAGTACTTC
many TRBJ1-5 TRBV29-1 TRBD1 CSVGTGEDGPQHF TGCAGCGTTGGGACAGGGGAGGATGGGCCCCAGCATTTT
many TRBJ1-3 TRBV10-3 NA CATRGTEDSGNTIYF TGTGCCACCCGGGGGACGGAGGACTCTGGAAACACCATATATTTT
many TRBJ2-7 TRBV30 NA CAWSYNVQTEQYF TGTGCCTGGAGCTATAACGTACAGACCGAGCAGTACTTC
NA TRBJ2-1 TRBV6-5 NA CASEINEQFF TGTGCCAGCGAAATCAATGAGCAGTTCTTC
few TRBJ2-7 TRBV28 NA CASSLSQGAEQYF TGTGCCAGCAGTTTATCTCAGGGAGCCGAGCAGTACTTC
NA TRBJ2-7 TRBV29-1 NA CSVEDGASHSYEQYF TGCAGCGTTGAAGACGGGGCCTCTCACTCCTACGAGCAGTACTTC
NA TRBJ2-7 TRBV29-1 NA CSVEDTAYEQYF TGCAGCGTTGAGGACACTGCCTACGAGCAGTACTTC
NA TRBJ1-1 TRBV10-1 NA CASSANRAGTEAFF TGCGCCAGCAGCGCAAACAGGGCTGGTACTGAAGCTTTCTTT
NA TRBJ1-1 TRBV11-2 TRBD1 CASSLGGTGAFF TGTGCCAGCAGCTTAGGGGGGACAGGCGCTTTCTTT
once TRBJ2-3 TRBV6-4 NA CASSDSGYTDTQYF TGTGCCAGCAGTGACTCTGGATACACAGATACGCAGTATTTT
NA TRBJ2-2 TRBV6-1 NA CASSRGIPNTGELFF TGTGCCAGCAGTAGGGGGATCCCGAACACCGGGGAGCTGTTTTTT
once TRBJ1-4 TRBV5-6 NA CASSTHGGPNEKLFF TGTGCCAGCAGCACCCACGGGGGACCTAATGAAAAACTGTTTTTT
many TRBJ2-7 TRBV9 TRBD2 CASKESGSVHEQYF TGTGCCAGCAAGGAAAGCGGGAGCGTACACGAGCAGTACTTC
NA TRBJ1-1 TRBV20-1 NA CSAREERRAFF TGCAGTGCTAGAGAGGAGAGAAGGGCTTTCTTT
NA TRBJ2-1 TRBV9 TRBD2 CASSVDLREGYNEQFF TGTGCCAGCAGCGTAGACTTGCGGGAGGGGTACAATGAGCAGTTCTTC
many TRBJ2-6 TRBV6-1 NA CASKRQATGANVLTF TGTGCCAGCAAGCGACAGGCTACTGGGGCCAACGTCCTGACTTTC
NA TRBJ2-1 TRBV27 NA CASWETDSYNEQFF TGTGCCAGCTGGGAGACCGACTCCTACAATGAGCAGTTCTTC
NA TRBJ1-1 TRBV6-5 NA CASSYGRGGITEAFF TGTGCCAGCAGTTATGGCAGGGGAGGAATCACTGAAGCTTTCTTT
many TRBJ2-3 TRBV6-4 TRBD1 CASSPGTGGATDTQYF TGTGCCAGCAGTCCTGGGACAGGGGGCGCGACAGATACGCAGTATTTT
once TRBJ2-3 TRBV13 TRBD1 CASSQMDRASADTQYF TGTGCCAGCAGTCAGATGGACAGGGCTTCTGCAGATACGCAGTATTTT